The 12 T cell receptor beta chains reported below all come from one sample, sequenced in a study of blood T cell repertoires in COVID-19. Profiling relied on immunoSEQ multiplex PCR, and the TCRdb table lists in-frame clones only, not all of them. The data contain hundreds of thousands of clones, roughly 87% of them singletons. Sequencing input: PBMCs or T cells enriched from blood (not recorded which). Receptors were obtained from a woman aged 18-29 years with acute COVID-19.

This clone was observed a few times. V usage is TRBV3-1 (or the pseudogene TRBV3-2) and J usage is TRBJ2-7; possible D gene TRBD1, 6 bases. Per the germline V gene, CDR1 is LGHDT and CDR2 is YNNKEL (reference sequence). The V gene lost 4 bases and the J gene lost 1 base, with 11 bases spanning the gap. This CDR3 is 14 amino acids long. The CDR3 here is CASSPKTGSYEQYF. For the CDR3, the DNA is TGTGCCAGCAGCCCAAAGACAGGTTCCTACGAGCAGTACTTC.

The rearrangement links TRBV30 to TRBJ2-5; possibly TRBD1 for D (5 bases). V was cut by 2 bases and J by 1 base, with 8 bases left in between. The CDR3 sequence is 13 residues long. In germline, CDR1 is GTSNPN, CDR2 SVGIG (reference sequence). CDR3 nucleotide sequence: TGTGCCTGGAGTACTACAGGCCAAGAGACCCAGTACTTC. This translates into CAWSTTGQETQYF.

The chain links TRBV11-2 to TRBJ2-4; D unresolved. CDR1 and CDR2 from the germline V gene are SGHAT and FQNNGV. CDR3 size: 14 residues. Trimming left V 6 bases short and J 1 base short, with 10 bases between. Here the CDR3 DNA reads TGTGCCAGCAGTTTACTGGCTGCCAAAAACATTCAGTACTTC. It encodes CASSLLAAKNIQYF.

The V call is TRBV12-5, the J call TRBJ1-3, with TRBD1 as a possible D gene (6 bases). The CDR3 extends over 19 amino acids. V dropped 0 bases and J dropped 0 bases, with 18 bases sitting between them. The V gene's germline CDR1 is LGHNT and CDR2 FRNRAP. CDR3 DNA: TGTGCTAGTGGTTTGGTACCAGGGGTTAAGGCGCCCTCTGGAAACACCATATATTTT. Protein sequence: CASGLVPGVKAPSGNTIYF.

The rearrangement joins TRBV5-4 to TRBJ2-7; 9 nucleotides line up with TRBD2. Germline CDR1 and CDR2: SGHNT and YYREEE (reference sequence). V trimming: 4 bases; J trimming: 0 bases; junction bases outside the gene matches: 5. The CDR3 is 15 amino acids. The DNA for the CDR3 is TGTGCCAGCAGCCGTAGCGGGAGCAGCTCCTACGAGCAGTACTTC. Translating it yields CASSRSGSSSYEQYF.

V usage is TRBV4-3 and J usage is TRBJ1-5; 7 bases are shared with TRBD1. With 0 bases clipped from V and 2 bases from J, the junction kept 7 bases outside the gene matches. Germline-derived CDR1 and CDR2 are LGHNA and YSLEER. This CDR3 is built from 17 residues. The CDR3 protein is CASSQEGNRGRNQPQHF. The CDR3, as DNA: TGCGCCAGCAGCCAAGAGGGGAACAGGGGACGCAATCAGCCCCAGCATTTT.

This clone was counted once. The chain recombines TRBV10-2 with TRBJ2-7; 9 bases match TRBD2. V dropped 1 base and J dropped 4; count of bases not matched to a gene: 5. Per the germline V gene, CDR1 is WSHSY and CDR2 is SAAADI. This CDR3 spans 15 amino acids. CDR3 in DNA: TGCGCCAGCAGTGAGTACGCTAGCGGGACTTACGAGCAGTACTTC. Translating it yields CASSEYASGTYEQYF.

The genes are TRBV28 and TRBJ2-3, with 10 bases that match TRBD1. CDR1 MDHEN and CDR2 SYDVKM come from the germline V gene. J was trimmed by 2 bases and V by 8 bases; bases with no gene match: 19. The CDR3 totals 19 residues. CDR3 region: CASPPLLRQGAGHTDTQYF. CDR3 bases: TGTGCCAGCCCGCCACTATTACGACAGGGGGCAGGGCACACAGATACGCAGTATTTT. Full variable domain (remainder filled in from reference TRBV28 and TRBJ2-3): DVKVTQSSRYLVKRTGEKVFLECVQDMDHENMFWYRQDPGLGLRLIYFSYDVKMKEKGDIPEGYSVSREKKERFSLILESASTNQTSMYLCASPPLLRQGAGHTDTQYFGPGTRLTVL.

The V and J genes are TRBV19 and TRBJ1-4; the match to TRBD1 covers 7 bases. This CDR3 spans 16 amino acids. Germline V gene lookup returns CDR1 LNHDA and CDR2 SQIVND (reference sequence). V lost 7 bases, J lost 7 bases, and 15 bases stayed unmatched. Here the CDR3 reads CASTGTDKLTGEKLFF. The CDR3 bases are TGTGCCAGTACCGGGACAGACAAGCTAACGGGTGAAAAACTGTTTTTT.

The chain employs TRBV19 and TRBJ1-4, with no clear D. From germline, CDR1 is LNHDA and CDR2 SQIVND (reference sequence). This CDR3 spans 13 amino acids. V lost 3 bases to trimming and J lost 8 bases, with 10 bases between them. The CDR3 protein is CASSIQIKEKLFF. The CDR3 nucleotides read TGTGCCAGTAGTATTCAGATCAAAGAAAAACTGTTTTTT.

The CDR3: CASSQQGVNEKLFF. The CDR3 DNA follows: TGTGCCAGCAGCCAACAGGGCGTTAATGAAAAACTGTTTTTT. The chain is built from TRBV7-6 and TRBJ1-4; D may be TRBD1 (6 bases). The ends were cut back, 5 bases at V and 4 bases at J, with 11 bases in the middle. The CDR3 is made up of 14 amino acids. CDR1 and CDR2 from the germline V gene are SGHVS and FNYEAQ.

The chain is built from TRBV5-1 and TRBJ2-3, with TRBD2 identical over 15 bases. V lost 1 base, J lost 2 bases, and 17 bases stayed unmatched. CDR1 SGHRS and CDR2 YFSETQ come from the germline V gene. The CDR3 loop spans 22 amino acids. Here the CDR3 reads CASSLPGTSGGRYILYTDTQYF. CDR3 nucleotides: TGCGCCAGCAGCTTGCCCGGGACTAGCGGGGGGCGCTACATCCTATACACAGATACGCAGTATTTT.